The source of this T cell receptor (beta chain) is a study of blood T cell repertoires in COVID-19. Study-wide context: PBMCs, B-cell-depleted T cells, or T cells provided the cDNA or gDNA that made up the material.

Original handling: Amplification of reference gene primers was used by the study to estimate nucleated cell counts. TCRdb's table, derived via immunoSEQ multiplex PCR, lists solely in-frame clones and lacks some. From that table come the V and J calls and clone size; the DNA was used to work out D and trimming. In the table there are 110,000 to 150,000 clones, 70% to 80% of which are singletons. This clone has a handful of counts. Sequenced material: peripheral blood. This TCR came from a woman in her sixties or seventies with COVID-19, enrolled during active disease.

This CDR3 reads CASSEQGPDTQYF. As DNA, the CDR3 is TGTGCCAGCAGTGAACAGGGCCCAGATACGCAGTATTTT. The V and J genes are TRBV2 and TRBJ2-3; TRBD1 might be the D (5 bases). The CDR3 length is 13 residues. V was shortened by 2 bases and J by 4 bases, with 7 bases between the two germline ends. Germline lookup yields CDR1 SNHLY and CDR2 FYNNEI.